The 25 T cell receptor beta chains below come from one sample, sequenced in a study of Ad26.COV2.S vaccination and SARS-CoV-2 variants. The treatment is: 15 to 20 received Ad26.COV2.S at low or high dose, single or two shots; roughly five received placebo; per-sample allocation not given. Specimen acquisition occurred on day 63 following the initial vaccine or placebo injection. Here immunoSEQ multiplex PCR was the method, and the copy in TCRdb shows in-frame clones only, minus some. The sample contains more than 300,000 clones, around 88% of which appear only once. The specimen was peripheral blood, collected in a trial of Ad26.COV2.S vaccine versus placebo. The receptors shown here come from a person aged 18-65 years who received the Ad26.COV2.S COVID-19 vaccine or a placebo.

The chain carries TRBV5-1 and TRBJ2-1; 11 bases are shared with TRBD1. The CDR3 has 15 residues. Germline values: CDR1 SGHRS, CDR2 YFSETQ. V lost 3 bases and J lost 8; bases outside the gene matches: 7. The CDR3 spells CASSSRTGGWDEQFF. The CDR3 nucleotides are TGCGCCAGCAGCTCCCGGACAGGGGGCTGGGATGAGCAGTTCTTC.

The chain employs TRBV4-1 and TRBJ1-6; D unresolved. CDR3 length: 15 residues. The germline V and J ends were trimmed by 0 bases and 7 bases, with 10 bases remaining between them. Germline V gene data show CDR1 as MGHRA and CDR2 as YSYEKL. The CDR3 region has the DNA TGCGCCAGCAGCCAAGAAAGAACAGACAATTCACCCCTCCACTTT. This translates into CASSQERTDNSPLHF.

The chain recombines TRBV4-2 with TRBJ2-3; TRBD1 agrees at 9 bases. Germline V CDR1 and CDR2: LGHNA, YNFKEQ. The CDR3 consists of 14 residues. V lost 4 bases to trimming and J lost 6 bases; unmatched junction nucleotides: 5. The chain's CDR3 is CASSREQGADTQYF. The CDR3 region has the DNA TGTGCCAGCAGCCGGGAACAGGGGGCTGATACGCAGTATTTT.

V is TRBV27 and J is TRBJ2-2, with 15 bases aligning to TRBD2. The junction had 3 bases not matched to a gene; V was cut back by 3 bases and J by 4 bases. This CDR3 region has 17 residues. Per germline, CDR1 MNHEY and CDR2 SMNVEV (reference sequence). This CDR3 is CASSLKGLAGGTGELFF. The CDR3 DNA reads TGTGCCAGCAGTTTGAAGGGACTAGCGGGAGGCACCGGGGAGCTGTTTTTT.

This clone was seen a handful of times. The V and J genes are TRBV7-8 and TRBJ2-2; D gene ambiguous. Germline lookup yields CDR1 SGHVS and CDR2 FQNEAQ. This CDR3 has 17 amino acids. V lost 1 base and J lost 0, with 12 bases in between. CDR3 amino acids: CASSLGERRPNTGELFF. DNA for the CDR3: TGTGCCAGCAGCTTAGGAGAGAGGAGACCGAACACCGGGGAGCTGTTTTTT.

With respect to this clone: Different DNA sequences within this sample yield the same CDR3. The chain has TRBV7-9 and TRBJ1-3; a possible D gene is TRBD1 (5 bases). Trimming cost V 2 bases and J 2 bases, with 7 bases left between them. From germline, CDR1 is SEHNR and CDR2 FQNEAQ (reference sequence). This CDR3 has 14 amino acids. This chain's CDR3 is CASSLRGAGNTIYF. The CDR3 DNA reads TGTGCCAGCAGCTTACGGGGGGCTGGAAACACCATATATTTT.

The rearrangement links TRBV6-5 to TRBJ2-1; the D gene is possibly TRBD2 (5 bases). The V end was cut by 2 bases, the J end by 10 bases, with 18 bases between. Germline V gene sequence: CDR1 MNHEY, CDR2 SVGAGI. The CDR3 has 15 amino acids. The CDR3 DNA is TGTGCCAGCAGTTACAATCGGGGTGTTAGGAAGGAGCAGTTCTTC. Amino acids: CASSYNRGVRKEQFF.

The J gene is TRBJ2-2, the V gene TRBV28; the match to TRBD2 covers 9 bases. The V and J ends lost 5 bases and 4 bases, in that order; junction bases with no gene match: 5. The CDR3 sequence is 15 residues long. Germline CDR1 and CDR2: MDHEN and SYDVKM. The CDR3 DNA sequence: TGTGCCAGCAGTATTAGCGGGAGCCTCACCGGGGAGCTGTTTTTT. It is translated as CASSISGSLTGELFF.

This clone was counted once. V gene TRBV6-5 combines with J gene TRBJ2-2; 10 positions match TRBD1. The germline CDR1 and CDR2 sequences are MNHEY and SVGAGI. The V gene end was trimmed by 1 base and the J gene end by 7 bases; junction bases not matched to a gene: 6. CDR3 length: 16 amino acids. The CDR3 nucleotides are TGTGCCAGCAGTTACTTCGGGACAGGGGAGGGCGGGGAGCTGTTTTTT. It encodes CASSYFGTGEGGELFF.

This clone was observed a few times. In DNA, the CDR3 is TGCAGCGTAGCAGGGACAGGGGCGAACTACGAGCAGTACTTC. Translating it yields CSVAGTGANYEQYF. This chain joins TRBV29-1 and TRBJ2-7; 10 nucleotides align to TRBD1. Germline CDR1 SQVTM, CDR2 ANQGSEA. The CDR3 consists of 14 residues. V was clipped by 6 bases and J by 3 bases; unmatched bases: 8.

Judged by abundance, this clone is medium-sized (0.01 to 0.1%). This chain joins TRBV6-4 and TRBJ2-1, with 9 bases identical to TRBD2. The CDR3 is made up of 15 amino acids. Germline V gene data show CDR1 as MRHNA and CDR2 as SNTAGT. Trimming removed 2 bases from V and 6 bases from J; junction bases left unmatched: 5. CDR3 bases: TGTGCCAGCAGTGACAACCCTAGCGGGATCAATGAGCAGTTCTTC. Protein sequence: CASSDNPSGINEQFF.

V gene TRBV29-1 combines with J gene TRBJ2-7; 8 bases match TRBD1. Trimming took 1 base from V and 0 from J; bases not matched to a gene: 5. The CDR3 has 15 residues. CDR1 and CDR2 (germline): SQVTM, ANQGSEA. The CDR3 region has the DNA TGCAGCGTTGAAGGGGACAGGACGAGCTCCTACGAGCAGTACTTC. Translated: CSVEGDRTSSYEQYF.

V usage is TRBV7-8 and J usage is TRBJ2-5; D is possibly TRBD2 (5 bases). V was cut by 3 bases and J by 1 base, with 6 bases left in between. Germline lookup yields CDR1 SGHVS and CDR2 FQNEAQ. There are 13 residues in the CDR3. In nucleotides, the CDR3 is TGTGCCAGCAGCTTCAGCGGCCAAGAGACCCAGTACTTC. This sequence encodes CASSFSGQETQYF.

Written as DNA, the CDR3 is TGTGCCAGCAAATCCGGGGGGACTGCTAATGAAAAACTGTTTTTT. Translation gives CASKSGGTANEKLFF. V and J are TRBV2 and TRBJ1-4; maybe TRBD1 (5 bases). This CDR3 is built from 15 residues. The V end lost 7 bases, the J end lost 3 bases, and 15 bases lay between the germline ends. Germline V gives CDR1 SNHLY, CDR2 FYNNEI. Drawing the rest from reference TRBV2 and TRBJ1-4, the complete variable domain is EPEVTQTPSHQVTQMGQEVILRCVPISNHLYFYWYRQILGQKVEFLVSFYNNEISEKSEIFDDQFSVERPDGSNFTLKIRSTKLEDSAMYFCASKSGGTANEKLFFGSGTQLSVL.

The chain couples TRBV29-1 to TRBJ1-1; TRBD1 agrees at 7 bases. Germline loops: CDR1 SQVTM, CDR2 ANQGSEA. V was pared by 7 bases and J by 5 bases, with 10 bases of the junction left unmatched. The CDR3 covers 13 residues. CDR3 bases: TGCAGCGCCCGAGACAGGGCGAGAACTGAAGCTTTCTTT. Translated: CSARDRARTEAFF.

The rearrangement uses TRBV5-1 and TRBJ2-3; possibly TRBD1 or TRBD2 for D (6 bases each). The V end was cut by 4 bases, the J end by 2 bases, with 14 bases between. CDR1 is SGHRS, CDR2 YFSETQ, per germline. There are 15 residues in the CDR3. The CDR3, as DNA: TGCGCCAGCAGCGGGGACGGGGGCTTCACAGATACGCAGTATTTT. Its protein is CASSGDGGFTDTQYF.

The rearrangement uses TRBV6-5 and TRBJ1-1; 8 bases match TRBD1. The trim removed 7 bases at V and 5 bases at J, leaving 9 bases unmatched. Germline V lookup: CDR1 MNHEY, CDR2 SVGAGI. The CDR3 sequence is 14 residues long. CDR3 in amino acids: CASKAGQGWTEAFF. The DNA of the CDR3 is TGTGCCAGCAAGGCAGGACAGGGTTGGACTGAAGCTTTCTTT.

The count of this clone is one. The chain links TRBV7-9 to TRBJ2-1; 9 nucleotides line up with TRBD2. CDR1 SEHNR and CDR2 FQNEAQ come from the germline V gene (reference sequence). The V segment lost 6 bases and the J segment 3 bases; nucleotides outside the gene matches: 6. This CDR3 is 15 amino acids long. The CDR3 nucleotides read TGTGCCAGCAGTCTGCAGACTAGCGGCTACAATGAGCAGTTCTTC. Amino acids: CASSLQTSGYNEQFF. Variable domain in full (rest from reference TRBV7-9 and TRBJ2-1): DTGVSQNPRHKITKRGQNVTFRCDPISEHNRLYWYRQTLGQGPEFLTYFQNEAQLEKSRLLSDRFSAERPKGSFSTLEIQRTEQGDSAMYLCASSLQTSGYNEQFFGPGTRLTVL.

The rearrangement links TRBV21-1 to TRBJ1-5; the table's D call of TRBD1 was not tested on the DNA. TRBV21-1 is a listed pseudogene. CDR3 length: 17 residues. The CDR3 nucleotides are TGTGCCAGCAAGGTGGACAGGAGGGGGCTTAGCAATCAGCCCCAGCATTTT. It is translated as CASKVDRRGLSNQPQHF.

The V gene is TRBV19, the J gene TRBJ1-1; D gene unclear. The CDR3 length is 15 residues. Per the germline V gene, CDR1 is LNHDA and CDR2 is SQIVND (reference sequence). Deletions cut 6 bases from V and 1 base from J, with 15 bases between. The DNA for the CDR3 is TGTGCCAGTAGCCCTCGACGCGGGAGGAACACTGAAGCTTTCTTT. It is translated as CASSPRRGRNTEAFF.

This clone was counted once. The gene calls are TRBV6-5 and TRBJ2-7, with D uncertain. Trimming left V 9 bases short and J 3 bases short, with 18 bases between. This CDR3 spans 14 amino acids. CDR1 and CDR2 from the germline V gene are MNHEY and SVGAGI. CDR3 DNA: TGTGCCAGTGAGCTAAGCTCCTGGCTCTACGAGCAGTACTTC. Translating gives CASELSSWLYEQYF.

This chain links TRBV5-1 with TRBJ1-3; no reliable D call. V dropped 0 bases and J dropped 2 bases, with 9 bases sitting between them. This CDR3 contains 15 residues. Germline V gene data show CDR1 as SGHRS and CDR2 as YFSETQ. CDR3 sequence (DNA): TGCGCCAGCAGCTTGGAAGGGAGCGCTGGAAACACCATATATTTT. It is translated as CASSLEGSAGNTIYF.

The chain has TRBV9 and TRBJ1-3, with D possibly TRBD1 on 6 matching bases. Per germline, CDR1 SGDLS and CDR2 YYNGEE. The germline V and J ends were trimmed by 0 bases and 4 bases, with 17 bases remaining between them. The CDR3 length is 17 residues. CDR3 in DNA: TGTGCCAGCAGCGTAGCGACAAACAGGGTCGGAGGAAACACCATATATTTT. Translated: CASSVATNRVGGNTIYF.

V gene TRBV5-4 combines with J gene TRBJ2-7; possible D gene TRBD1, 6 bases. The CDR3 has 15 residues. Deletions cut 0 bases from V and 1 base from J, with 11 bases between. The germline gives CDR1 SGHNT, CDR2 YYREEE (reference sequence). The CDR3 sequence: CASSLGTASSYEQYF. As DNA, the CDR3 is TGTGCCAGCAGCTTGGGGACAGCTTCTTCCTACGAGCAGTACTTC.

The J gene is TRBJ2-7, the V gene TRBV7-9, with 9 bases fitting TRBD2. Per the germline V gene, CDR1 is SEHNR and CDR2 is FQNEAQ (reference sequence). This CDR3 comprises 14 residues. V was pared by 1 base and J by 6 bases, with 4 bases of the junction left unmatched. CDR3 DNA: TGTGCCAGCAGCTTAGTAGGGACTAGCTTCGAGCAGTACTTC. It is translated as CASSLVGTSFEQYF.